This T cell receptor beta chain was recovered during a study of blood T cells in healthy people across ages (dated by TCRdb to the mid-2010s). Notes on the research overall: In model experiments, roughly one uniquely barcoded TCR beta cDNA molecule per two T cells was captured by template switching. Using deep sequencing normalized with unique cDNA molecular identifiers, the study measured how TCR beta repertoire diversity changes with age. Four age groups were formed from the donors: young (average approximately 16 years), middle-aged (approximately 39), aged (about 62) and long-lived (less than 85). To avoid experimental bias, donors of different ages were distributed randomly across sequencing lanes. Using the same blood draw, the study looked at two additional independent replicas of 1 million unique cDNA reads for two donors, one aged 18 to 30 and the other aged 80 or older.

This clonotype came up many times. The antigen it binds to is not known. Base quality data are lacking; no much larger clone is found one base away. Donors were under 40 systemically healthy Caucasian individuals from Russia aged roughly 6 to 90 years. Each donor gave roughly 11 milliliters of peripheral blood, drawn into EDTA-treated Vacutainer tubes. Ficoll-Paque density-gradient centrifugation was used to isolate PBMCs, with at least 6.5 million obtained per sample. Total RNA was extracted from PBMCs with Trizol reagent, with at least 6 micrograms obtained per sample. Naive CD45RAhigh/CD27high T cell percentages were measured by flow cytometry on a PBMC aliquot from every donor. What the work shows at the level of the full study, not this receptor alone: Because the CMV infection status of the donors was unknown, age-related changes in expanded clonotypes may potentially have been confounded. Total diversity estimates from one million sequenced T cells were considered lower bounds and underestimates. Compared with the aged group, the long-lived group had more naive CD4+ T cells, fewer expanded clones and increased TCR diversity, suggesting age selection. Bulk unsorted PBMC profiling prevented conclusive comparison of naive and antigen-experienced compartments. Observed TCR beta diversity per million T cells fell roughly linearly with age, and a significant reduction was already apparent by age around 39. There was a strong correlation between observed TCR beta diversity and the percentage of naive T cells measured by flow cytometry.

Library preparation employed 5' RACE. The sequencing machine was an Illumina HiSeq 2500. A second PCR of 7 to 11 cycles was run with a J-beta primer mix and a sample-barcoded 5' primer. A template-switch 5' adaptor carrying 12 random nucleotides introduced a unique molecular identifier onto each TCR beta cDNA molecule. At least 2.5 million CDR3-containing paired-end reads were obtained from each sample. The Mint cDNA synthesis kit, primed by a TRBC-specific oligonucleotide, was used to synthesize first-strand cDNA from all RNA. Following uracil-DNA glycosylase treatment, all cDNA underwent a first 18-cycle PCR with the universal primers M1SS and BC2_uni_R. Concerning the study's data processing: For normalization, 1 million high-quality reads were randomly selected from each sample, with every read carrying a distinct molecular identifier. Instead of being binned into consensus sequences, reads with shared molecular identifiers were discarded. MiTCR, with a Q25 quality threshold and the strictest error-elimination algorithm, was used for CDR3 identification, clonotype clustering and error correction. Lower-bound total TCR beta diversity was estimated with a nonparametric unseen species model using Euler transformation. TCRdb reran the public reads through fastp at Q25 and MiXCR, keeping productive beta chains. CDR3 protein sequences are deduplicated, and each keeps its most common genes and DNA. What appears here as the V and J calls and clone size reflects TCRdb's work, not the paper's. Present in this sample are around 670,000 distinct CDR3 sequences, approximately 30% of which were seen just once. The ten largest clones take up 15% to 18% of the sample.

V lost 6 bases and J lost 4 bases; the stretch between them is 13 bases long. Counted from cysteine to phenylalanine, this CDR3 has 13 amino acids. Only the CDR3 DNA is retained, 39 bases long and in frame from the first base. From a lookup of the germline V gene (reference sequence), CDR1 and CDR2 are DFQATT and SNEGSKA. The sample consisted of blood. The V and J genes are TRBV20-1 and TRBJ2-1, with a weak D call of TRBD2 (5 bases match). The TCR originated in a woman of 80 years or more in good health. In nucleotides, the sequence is TGCAGTGCAACTACTGGACTTTACAATGAGCAGTTCTTC. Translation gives CSATTGLYNEQFF.